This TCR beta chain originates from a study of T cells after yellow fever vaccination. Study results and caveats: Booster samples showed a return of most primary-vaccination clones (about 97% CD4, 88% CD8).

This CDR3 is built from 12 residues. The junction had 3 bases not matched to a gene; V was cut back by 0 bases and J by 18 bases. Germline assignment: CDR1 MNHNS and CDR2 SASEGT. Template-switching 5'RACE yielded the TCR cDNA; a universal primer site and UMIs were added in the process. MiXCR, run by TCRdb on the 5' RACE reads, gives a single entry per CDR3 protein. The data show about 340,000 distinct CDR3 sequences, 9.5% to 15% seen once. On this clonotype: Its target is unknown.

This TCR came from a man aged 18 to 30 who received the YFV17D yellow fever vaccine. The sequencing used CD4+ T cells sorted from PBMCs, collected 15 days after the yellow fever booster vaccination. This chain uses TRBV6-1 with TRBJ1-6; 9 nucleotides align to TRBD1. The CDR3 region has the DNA TGTGCCAGCAGTGAAGCGACAGGGGGAGCCCACTTT. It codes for CASSEATGGAHF.